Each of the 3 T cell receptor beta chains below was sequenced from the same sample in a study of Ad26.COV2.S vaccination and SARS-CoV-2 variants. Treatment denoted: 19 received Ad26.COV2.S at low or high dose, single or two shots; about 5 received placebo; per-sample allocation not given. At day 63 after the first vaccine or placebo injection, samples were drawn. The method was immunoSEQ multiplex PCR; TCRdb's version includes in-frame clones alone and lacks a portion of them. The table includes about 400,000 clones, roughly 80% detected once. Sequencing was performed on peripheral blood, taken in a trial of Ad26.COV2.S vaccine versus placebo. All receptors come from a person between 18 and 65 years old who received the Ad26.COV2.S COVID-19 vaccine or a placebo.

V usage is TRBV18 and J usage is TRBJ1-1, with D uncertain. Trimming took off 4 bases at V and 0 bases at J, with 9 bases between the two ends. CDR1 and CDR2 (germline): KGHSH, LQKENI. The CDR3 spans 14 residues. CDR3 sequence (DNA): TGTGCCAGCTCACTCGGGGTCATGAACACTGAAGCTTTCTTT. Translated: CASSLGVMNTEAFF.

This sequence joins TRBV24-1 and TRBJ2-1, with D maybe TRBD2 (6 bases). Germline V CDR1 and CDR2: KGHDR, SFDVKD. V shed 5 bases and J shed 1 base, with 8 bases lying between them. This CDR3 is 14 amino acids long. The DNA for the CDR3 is TGTGCCACCAGTGGAGCGGGTTCCTACAATGAGCAGTTCTTC. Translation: CATSGAGSYNEQFF.

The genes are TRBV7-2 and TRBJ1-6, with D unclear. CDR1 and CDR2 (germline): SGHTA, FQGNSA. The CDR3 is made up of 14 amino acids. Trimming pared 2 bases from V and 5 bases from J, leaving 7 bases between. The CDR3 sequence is CASSLLGNNSPLHF. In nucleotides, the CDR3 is TGTGCCAGCAGCTTACTCGGGAATAATTCACCCCTCCACTTT.